This T cell receptor (beta chain) was found in a study of Tregs in tolerant kidney transplant recipients. Profiling relied on immunoSEQ multiplex PCR, and the TCRdb table lists in-frame clones only, not all of them. This sample lists 31,000 or so clones; its ten largest clones have 13% to 15%. Findings and caveats of the study: Changing PCR primers prevented nucleotide comparison between some patients' samples. No direct test of biological reproducibility was done here.

The V end was cut by 5 bases, the J end by 2 bases, with 19 bases between. Per germline, CDR1 LNHDA and CDR2 SQIVND (reference sequence). CDR3 length: 17 amino acids. About this clone: The antigen remains unidentified. Sequencing ends 3 residues short of the CDR3 end; the germline J gene provides the rest.

V and J are TRBV19 and TRBJ1-5, with D perhaps matching TRBD1 (5 bases). The sample here was CD8+ T cells from blood, taken before the transplant. This receptor was identified in a human donor who received a combined kidney and bone marrow transplant. Incomplete CDR3 DNA: TGTGCCAGTAGTGTTGGGGAGGCAGGGAAGGGCAATCAGCCC. Translated, it gives CASSVGEAGKGNQP. The entire CDR3 reads CASSVGEAGKGNQPQHF.